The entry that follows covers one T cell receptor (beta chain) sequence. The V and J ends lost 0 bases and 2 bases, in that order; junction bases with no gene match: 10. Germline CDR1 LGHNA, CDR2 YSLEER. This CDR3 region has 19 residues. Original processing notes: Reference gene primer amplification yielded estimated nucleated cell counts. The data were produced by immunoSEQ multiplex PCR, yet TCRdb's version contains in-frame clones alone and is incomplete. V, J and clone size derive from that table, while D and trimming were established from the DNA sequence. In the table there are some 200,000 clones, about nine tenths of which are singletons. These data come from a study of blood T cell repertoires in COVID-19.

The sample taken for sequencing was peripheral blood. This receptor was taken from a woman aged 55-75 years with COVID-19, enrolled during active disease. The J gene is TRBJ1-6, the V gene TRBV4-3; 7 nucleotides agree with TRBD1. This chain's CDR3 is CASSQDVGGQFAYNSPLHF. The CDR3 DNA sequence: TGCGCCAGCAGCCAAGATGTAGGGGGACAGTTCGCCTATAATTCACCCCTCCACTTT.